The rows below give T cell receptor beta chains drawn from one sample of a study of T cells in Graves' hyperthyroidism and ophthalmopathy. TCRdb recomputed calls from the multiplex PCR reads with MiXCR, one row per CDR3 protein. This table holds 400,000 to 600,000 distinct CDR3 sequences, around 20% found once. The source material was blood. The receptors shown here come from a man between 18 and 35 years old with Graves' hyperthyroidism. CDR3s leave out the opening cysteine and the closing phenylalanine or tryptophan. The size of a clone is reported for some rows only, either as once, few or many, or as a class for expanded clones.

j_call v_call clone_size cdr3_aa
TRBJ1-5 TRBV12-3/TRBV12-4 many ASRGEREDQPQH
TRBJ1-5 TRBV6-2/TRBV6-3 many AIKGPYSNQPQH
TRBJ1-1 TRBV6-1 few ASSQTGNAEAF
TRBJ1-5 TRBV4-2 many ASSQGGYSNQPQH
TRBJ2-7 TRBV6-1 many ASSAPFGRPYEQY
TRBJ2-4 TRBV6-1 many ASTPDSIAKNIQY
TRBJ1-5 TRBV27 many ASSYRPPFPDGYSNQPQH
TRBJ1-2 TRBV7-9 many ASSTGAGYGYT
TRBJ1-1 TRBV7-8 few ASSFDGRLTEAF
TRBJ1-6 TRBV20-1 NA SARRDLNSPLH
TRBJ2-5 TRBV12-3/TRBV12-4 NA ASSPGGGASGRVEETQY
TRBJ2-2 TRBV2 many AIVRGRNTGELF
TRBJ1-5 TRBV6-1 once ASRERGGSNSNQPQH
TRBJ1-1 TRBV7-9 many ASSFRDRGRNTEAF
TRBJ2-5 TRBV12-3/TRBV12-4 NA ASSYGSGETQY
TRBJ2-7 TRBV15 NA ATSTGRRREQY
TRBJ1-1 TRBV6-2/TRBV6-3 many ASSVLPGDHIGNTEAF
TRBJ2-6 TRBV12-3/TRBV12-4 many ASSLILSGANVLT
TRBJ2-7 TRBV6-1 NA ASRVEGGGSYEQY
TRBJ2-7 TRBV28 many ASSLLGSFEQY
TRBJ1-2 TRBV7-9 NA ASSFGGTEHGYT
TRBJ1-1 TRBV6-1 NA ASSSQAGPNRKQAF
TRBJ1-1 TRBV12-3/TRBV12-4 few ASSLGLSVMNTEAF
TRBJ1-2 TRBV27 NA ASSFAGGLRNYGYT
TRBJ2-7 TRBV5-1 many ASRFLVGATYEQY
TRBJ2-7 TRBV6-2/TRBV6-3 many ASRSTGSYEQY
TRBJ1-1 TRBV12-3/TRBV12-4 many ASSLGTGSEAF
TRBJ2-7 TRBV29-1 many SGTGTGTGEQY
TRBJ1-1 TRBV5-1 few ASSSGTGYEAF
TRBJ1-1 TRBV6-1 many ASSERLRTEAF
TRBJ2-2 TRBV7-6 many ASSLSSGGAVTGELF
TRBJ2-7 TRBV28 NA ASTDRGTKY
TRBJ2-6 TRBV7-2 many ASSDKGGVPSGANVLT
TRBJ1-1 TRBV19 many ASSISDTNTEAF
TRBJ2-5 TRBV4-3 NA ASSQDLGREETQY
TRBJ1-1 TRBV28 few ASSLLGGPDTEAF
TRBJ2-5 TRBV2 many ASSDSGALETQY
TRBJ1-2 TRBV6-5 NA ASSYGIQDYGYT
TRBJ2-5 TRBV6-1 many ASSEAGRQETQY
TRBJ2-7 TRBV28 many ASSSLQLGSEQY
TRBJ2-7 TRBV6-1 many AVQGKVPSYEQY
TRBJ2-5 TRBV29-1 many SVGDPRLETQY
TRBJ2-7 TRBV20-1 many SARGFRTVSYEQY